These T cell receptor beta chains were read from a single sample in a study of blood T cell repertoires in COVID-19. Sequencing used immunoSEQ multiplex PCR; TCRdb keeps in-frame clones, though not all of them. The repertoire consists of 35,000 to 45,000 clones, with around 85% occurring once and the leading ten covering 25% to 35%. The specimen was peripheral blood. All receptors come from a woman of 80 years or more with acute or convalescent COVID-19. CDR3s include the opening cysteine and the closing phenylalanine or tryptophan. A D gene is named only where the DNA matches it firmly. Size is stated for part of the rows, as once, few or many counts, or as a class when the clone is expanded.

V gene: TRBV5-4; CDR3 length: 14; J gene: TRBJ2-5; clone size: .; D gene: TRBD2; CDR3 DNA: TGTGCCAGCAACCAAGCGGGAGGGCTTGAGACCCAGTACTTC; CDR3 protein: CASNQAGGLETQYF
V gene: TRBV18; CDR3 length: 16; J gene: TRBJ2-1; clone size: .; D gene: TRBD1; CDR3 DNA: TGTGCCAGCTCACCTCTTACAGGGGCGTCCTACAATGAGCAGTTCTTC; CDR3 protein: CASSPLTGASYNEQFF
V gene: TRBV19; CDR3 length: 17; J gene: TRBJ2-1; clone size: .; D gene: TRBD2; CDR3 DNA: TGTGCCAGTAGTATAGATCTGGCTAGCGGAAGTTACAATGAGCAGTTCTTC; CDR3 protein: CASSIDLASGSYNEQFF
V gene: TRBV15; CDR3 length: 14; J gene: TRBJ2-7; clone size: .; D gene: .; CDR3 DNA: TGTGCCACCAGCAGAACACAGGGTGTTCACGAGCAGTACTTC; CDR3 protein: CATSRTQGVHEQYF
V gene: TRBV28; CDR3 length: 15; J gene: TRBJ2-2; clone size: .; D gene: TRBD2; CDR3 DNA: TGTGCCAGCAGTTTTTACTCTAGCGGGACCGGGGAGCTGTTTTTT; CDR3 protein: CASSFYSSGTGELFF
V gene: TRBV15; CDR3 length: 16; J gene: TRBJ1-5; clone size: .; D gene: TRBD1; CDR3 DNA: TGTGCCACCAGCAGCAGAGGGACAGGGCTGATACAGCCCCAGCATTTT; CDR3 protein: CATSSRGTGLIQPQHF
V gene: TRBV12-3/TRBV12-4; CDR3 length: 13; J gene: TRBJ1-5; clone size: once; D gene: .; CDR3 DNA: TGTGCCAGCAGTTTGGGGGGAGGGCAGCCCCAGCATTTT; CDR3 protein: CASSLGGGQPQHF
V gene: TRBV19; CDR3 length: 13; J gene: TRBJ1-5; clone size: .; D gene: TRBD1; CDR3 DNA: TGTGCCAGCGCAACAGGGGGTAATCAGCCCCAGCATTTT; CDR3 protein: CASATGGNQPQHF
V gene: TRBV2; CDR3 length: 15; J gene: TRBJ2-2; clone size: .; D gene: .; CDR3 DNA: TGTGCCAGCAGCGACGCGAGGGGAGGCGGGGGGGAGCTGTTTTTT; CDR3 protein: CASSDARGGGGELFF
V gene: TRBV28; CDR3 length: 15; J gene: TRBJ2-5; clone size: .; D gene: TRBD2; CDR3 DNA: TGTGCCAGCAGTATCGACCTACTAGCGGGGGGGACCCAGTACTTC; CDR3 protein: CASSIDLLAGGTQYF
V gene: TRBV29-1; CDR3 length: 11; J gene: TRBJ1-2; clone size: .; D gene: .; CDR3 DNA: TGCAGCGTTGAGGGGGCCGATGGCTACACCTTC; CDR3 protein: CSVEGADGYTF
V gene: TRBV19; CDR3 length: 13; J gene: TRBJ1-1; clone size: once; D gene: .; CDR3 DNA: TGTGCCAGTTCCCCTCTGGGGGGTACTGAAGCTTTCTTT; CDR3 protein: CASSPLGGTEAFF
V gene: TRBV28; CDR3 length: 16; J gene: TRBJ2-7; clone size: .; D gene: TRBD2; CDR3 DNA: TGTGCCAGCAGTTTGACTAGCGGGAGTAGATCCTACGAGCAGTACTTC; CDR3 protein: CASSLTSGSRSYEQYF
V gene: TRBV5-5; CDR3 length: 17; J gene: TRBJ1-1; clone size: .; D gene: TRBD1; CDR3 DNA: TGTGCCAGCAGCCCATTCATGGGACAGGGTTTGTCCACTGAAGCTTTCTTT; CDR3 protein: CASSPFMGQGLSTEAFF
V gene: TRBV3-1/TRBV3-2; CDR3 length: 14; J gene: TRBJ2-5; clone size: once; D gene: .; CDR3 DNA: TGTGCCAGCAGCCCTCTGGGGGGCCAAGAGACCCAGTACTTC; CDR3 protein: CASSPLGGQETQYF
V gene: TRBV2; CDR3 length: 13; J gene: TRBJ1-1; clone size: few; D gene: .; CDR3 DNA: TGTGCCAGCAGTGTAGGCAGAGCGGGGGCAGCTTTCTTT; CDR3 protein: CASSVGRAGAAFF
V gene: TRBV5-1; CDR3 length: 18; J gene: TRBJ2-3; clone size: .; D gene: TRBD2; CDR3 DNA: TGCGCCAGCAGCTTGGCCGCGACTAGCGGGTTCTTCACAGATACGCAGTATTTT; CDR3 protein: CASSLAATSGFFTDTQYF
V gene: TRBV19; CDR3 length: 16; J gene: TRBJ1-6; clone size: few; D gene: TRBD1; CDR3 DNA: TGTGCCAGTACCCTGGGACAGGGAGCCAGAAATTCACCCCTCCACTTT; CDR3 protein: CASTLGQGARNSPLHF
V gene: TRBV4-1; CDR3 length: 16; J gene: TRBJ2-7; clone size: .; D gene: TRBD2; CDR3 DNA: TGCGCCAGCAGCCAAGGGAGACTAGCGGGAGGTTACGAGCAGTACTTC; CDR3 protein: CASSQGRLAGGYEQYF
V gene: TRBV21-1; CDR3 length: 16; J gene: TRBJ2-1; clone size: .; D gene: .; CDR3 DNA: TGTGCCAGCAGCTTACGACTCAATACCCCCCTAAATGAGCAGTTCTTC; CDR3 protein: CASSLRLNTPLNEQFF
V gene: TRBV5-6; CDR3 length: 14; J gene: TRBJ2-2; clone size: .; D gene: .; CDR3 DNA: TGTGCCAGCAGTCGAGACTCGATGACCGGGGAGCTGTTTTTT; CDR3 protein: CASSRDSMTGELFF
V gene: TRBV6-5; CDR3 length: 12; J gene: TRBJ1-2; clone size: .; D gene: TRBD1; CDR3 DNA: TGTGCCAGCAGACAGGGGTCGTATGGCTACACCTTC; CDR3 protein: CASRQGSYGYTF
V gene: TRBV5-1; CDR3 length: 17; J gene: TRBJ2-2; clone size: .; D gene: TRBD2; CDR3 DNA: TGCGCCAGCAGCTTCACCATGACTAGCGCGGACCGGGGGGAGCTGTTTTTT; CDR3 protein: CASSFTMTSADRGELFF
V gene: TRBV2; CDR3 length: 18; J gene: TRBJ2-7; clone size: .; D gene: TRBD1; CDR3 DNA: TGTGCCAGCAGTCCCCCGGGACAGGGTTTGATGGAATCCTACGAGCAGTACTTC; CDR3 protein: CASSPPGQGLMESYEQYF
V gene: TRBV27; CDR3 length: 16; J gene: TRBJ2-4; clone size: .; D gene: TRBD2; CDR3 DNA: TGTGCCAGCAGTTCCTCCGGACTAGCGGGGAAAAACATTCAGTACTTC; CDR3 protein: CASSSSGLAGKNIQYF
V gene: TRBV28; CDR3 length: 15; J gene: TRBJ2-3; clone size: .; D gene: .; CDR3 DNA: TGTGCCAGCCGAAATGAACAGGGCTTCACAGATACGCAGTATTTT; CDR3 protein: CASRNEQGFTDTQYF
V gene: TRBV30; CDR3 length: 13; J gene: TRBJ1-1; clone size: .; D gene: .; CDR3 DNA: TGTGCCTGGGATAGACAGATGAACACTGAAGCTTTCTTT; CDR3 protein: CAWDRQMNTEAFF
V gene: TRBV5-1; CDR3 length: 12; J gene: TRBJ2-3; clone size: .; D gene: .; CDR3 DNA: TGCGCCAGCAGCGAAGACTTGGATACGCAGTATTTT; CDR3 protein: CASSEDLDTQYF
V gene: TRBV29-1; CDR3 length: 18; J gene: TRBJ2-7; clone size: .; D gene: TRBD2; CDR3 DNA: TGCAGCGTCGAGAACGATAACCCTAGCGGAACCAGCTCCTACGAGCAGTACTTC; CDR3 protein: CSVENDNPSGTSSYEQYF
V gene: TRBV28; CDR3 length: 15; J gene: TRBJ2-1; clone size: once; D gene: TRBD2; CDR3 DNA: TGTGCCAGCAGTTTAGGGACTAGCTCCTACAATGAGCAGTTCTTC; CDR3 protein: CASSLGTSSYNEQFF
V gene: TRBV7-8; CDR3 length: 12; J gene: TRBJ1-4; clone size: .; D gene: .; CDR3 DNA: TGTGCCAGCAGCACCACAGCGGCCAAACTGTTTTTT; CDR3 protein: CASSTTAAKLFF
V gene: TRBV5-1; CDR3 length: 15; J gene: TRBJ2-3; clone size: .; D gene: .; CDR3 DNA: TGCGCCAGCAGCTTGGTGACAGGAAACACAGATACGCAGTATTTT; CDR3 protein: CASSLVTGNTDTQYF
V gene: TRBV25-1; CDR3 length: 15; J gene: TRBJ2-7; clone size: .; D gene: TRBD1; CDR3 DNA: TGTGCCAGCAGGTCCAGGACAGGAAAAGGCTACGAGCAGTACTTC; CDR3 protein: CASRSRTGKGYEQYF
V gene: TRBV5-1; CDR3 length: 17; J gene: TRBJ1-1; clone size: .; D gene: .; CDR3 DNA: TGCGCCAGCAGCCCAGCAGCGGGAGGGTGGGGGAACACTGAAGCTTTCTTT; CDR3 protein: CASSPAAGGWGNTEAFF
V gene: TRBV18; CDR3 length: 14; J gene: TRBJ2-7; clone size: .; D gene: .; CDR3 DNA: TGTGCCAGCTCAACCCCAGGGCACACCTACGAGCAGTACTTC; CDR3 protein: CASSTPGHTYEQYF
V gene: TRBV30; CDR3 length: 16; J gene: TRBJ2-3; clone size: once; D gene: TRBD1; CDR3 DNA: TGTGCCTGGAGTCCATGGGACAGGACTCGCACAGATACGCAGTATTTT; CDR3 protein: CAWSPWDRTRTDTQYF
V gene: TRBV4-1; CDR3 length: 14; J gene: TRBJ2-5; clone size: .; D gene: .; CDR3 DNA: TGCGCCAGCAGCCAACCACAGGGTGCCGAGACCCAGTACTTC; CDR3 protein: CASSQPQGAETQYF